This TCR beta chain derives from a study of shared clonotypes between healthy human individuals. Study-level findings and limits: Generally, naive subsets (rather than memory subsets) showed larger estimated richness. Some clonotypes were shared by all four sorted-subset donors, while others were not shared. The non-shared ones had lower generation probabilities than the shared ones.

CD45RO negativity and positive selection for CCR7 defined naive CD8 cells, a population that excluded terminally differentiated effector memory CD45RA+ cells. V was pared by 8 bases and J by 4 bases, with 2 bases of the junction left unmatched. The CDR3 has 13 amino acids. CDR1 is MNHEY, CDR2 SMNVEV, per germline (reference sequence). Remarks on this clone: The antigen is not known.

Some clones are missing from TCRdb's copy, which holds only in-frame ones; the method was immunoSEQ multiplex PCR. The table has millions of clones, roughly 94% seen once; the top ten hold roughly 1%. V usage is TRBV27 and J usage is TRBJ2-2; 9 bases line up with TRBD1. This TCR came from a man aged 18 to 29 in good health. The sample comprised naive CD8+ T cells sorted from blood. The DNA of the CDR3 is TGTGCCAGCGGGGACAGGGTCACCGGGGAGCTGTTTTTT. It yields the protein CASGDRVTGELFF.